This is a list of T cell receptor beta chains from one sample in a study of T-cell memory formation after mild COVID-19. In TCRdb, the 5' RACE reads were re-called with MiXCR into one record per CDR3 protein. The table shows about 290,000 distinct CDR3 sequences, with roughly 15% occurring only once. Sequenced input: PBMCs or a T cell subset sorted from them (not recorded which). The source is a man between 18 and 35 years old who had mild COVID-19 (a few samples of this study predate the infection). Cell type and time point are not known. Each CDR3 is given with its conserved first and last residue. The order of the fields is D gene, V gene, clone size, J gene, CDR3 protein, CDR3 DNA. The D gene is left open where the match is weak. Expanded clones are given a class, and other clones once, few, many or no size at all.

D: -
V: TRBV14
size: few
J: TRBJ2-2
CDR3: CASSHVTGALFF
DNA: TGTGCCAGCAGCCACGTGACCGGGGCATTGTTTTTT

D: -
V: TRBV24-1
size: -
J: TRBJ2-3
CDR3: CATSRAGENTQYF
DNA: TGTGCCACCAGTCGGGCAGGGGAGAATACGCAGTATTTT

D: -
V: TRBV27
size: -
J: TRBJ2-5
CDR3: CASSFSRKETQYF
DNA: TGTGCCAGCAGTTTCTCCCGAAAGGAGACCCAGTACTTC

D: -
V: TRBV20-1
size: -
J: TRBJ2-2
CDR3: CSASGQGSGELFF
DNA: TGCAGTGCCTCCGGGCAGGGGTCCGGGGAGCTGTTTTTT

D: TRBD1
V: TRBV20-1
size: -
J: TRBJ1-2
CDR3: CSADRTGLSRYGYTF
DNA: TGCAGTGCAGACAGGACAGGGCTTTCTCGCTATGGCTACACCTTC

D: -
V: TRBV12-3/TRBV12-4
size: few
J: TRBJ1-5
CDR3: CASSILQGRQPQHF
DNA: TGTGCCAGCAGCATTCTACAGGGACGACAGCCCCAGCATTTT

D: -
V: TRBV12-3/TRBV12-4
size: -
J: TRBJ1-5
CDR3: CASSPLDRNNQPQHF
DNA: TGTGCCAGCAGTCCCCTTGACAGGAATAATCAGCCCCAGCATTTT

D: -
V: TRBV6-5
size: -
J: TRBJ2-5
CDR3: CASSRTRPLGETQYF
DNA: TGTGCCAGCAGCCGGACTCGACCATTGGGAGAGACCCAGTACTTC

D: TRBD1
V: TRBV7-9
size: few
J: TRBJ2-3
CDR3: CASGPDREPRRDTQYF
DNA: TGTGCCAGCGGACCTGACAGGGAACCCCGGCGGGATACGCAGTATTTT

D: TRBD1
V: TRBV7-2
size: -
J: TRBJ2-1
CDR3: CASSPRGDRVLNEQFF
DNA: TGTGCCAGCAGCCCGAGGGGGGACAGGGTCCTCAATGAGCAGTTCTTC

D: TRBD2
V: TRBV7-6
size: -
J: TRBJ2-3
CDR3: CASSLAAGGVTDTQYF
DNA: TGTGCCAGCAGCTTGGCAGCGGGGGGGGTCACAGATACGCAGTATTTT

D: -
V: TRBV10-2
size: -
J: TRBJ1-1
CDR3: CASGTGDTEAFF
DNA: TGCGCCAGCGGAACGGGGGACACTGAAGCTTTCTTT

D: -
V: TRBV6-5
size: -
J: TRBJ2-2
CDR3: CASSPRVAGELFF
DNA: TGTGCCAGCAGCCCACGGGTCGCCGGGGAGCTGTTTTTT

D: TRBD1
V: TRBV4-3
size: many
J: TRBJ1-6
CDR3: CASSQERQGVGNNSPLHF
DNA: TGCGCCAGCAGCCAAGAGCGGCAGGGGGTAGGGAATAATTCACCCCTCCACTTT

D: -
V: TRBV20-1
size: few
J: TRBJ1-1
CDR3: CSARNLGVTEAFF
DNA: TGCAGTGCTAGGAATTTGGGAGTCACTGAAGCTTTCTTT

D: -
V: TRBV5-1
size: -
J: TRBJ2-2
CDR3: CASSLGGRANTGELFF
DNA: TGCGCCAGCAGCTTGGGAGGCAGGGCCAACACCGGGGAGCTGTTTTTT

D: -
V: TRBV12-3/TRBV12-4
size: few
J: TRBJ1-5
CDR3: CASSHRFNQPQHF
DNA: TGTGCCAGCAGTCATAGATTCAATCAGCCCCAGCATTTT

D: -
V: TRBV27
size: few
J: TRBJ1-5
CDR3: CASRGGRYSNQPQHF
DNA: TGTGCCAGCAGGGGGGGACGGTATAGCAATCAGCCCCAGCATTTT

D: -
V: TRBV6-5
size: -
J: TRBJ2-3
CDR3: CASSYFLGGNTQYF
DNA: TGTGCCAGCAGTTACTTTTTGGGCGGGAATACGCAGTATTTT

D: TRBD2
V: TRBV9
size: few
J: TRBJ2-2
CDR3: CASSAAGGGTGELFF
DNA: TGTGCCAGCAGCGCCGCCGGGGGGGGCACCGGGGAGCTGTTTTTT

D: -
V: TRBV10-3
size: -
J: TRBJ1-4
CDR3: CAISESAKVYNEKLFF
DNA: TGTGCCATCAGTGAGTCGGCTAAAGTATATAATGAAAAACTGTTTTTT

D: TRBD2
V: TRBV20-1
size: -
J: TRBJ2-3
CDR3: CSASDILKTSRSADTQYF
DNA: TGCAGTGCTAGCGACATCCTCAAGACTAGCAGGAGTGCAGATACGCAGTATTTT

D: -
V: TRBV12-3/TRBV12-4
size: once
J: TRBJ1-5
CDR3: CASSLGAWGNQPQHF
DNA: TGTGCCAGCAGCCTAGGGGCCTGGGGCAATCAGCCCCAGCATTTT

D: -
V: TRBV7-3
size: -
J: TRBJ1-1
CDR3: CASSEQRDTEAFF
DNA: TGTGCCAGCAGCGAACAGCGGGACACTGAAGCTTTCTTT

D: -
V: TRBV20-1
size: many
J: TRBJ2-3
CDR3: CSAPRESTDTQYF
DNA: TGCAGTGCCCCCAGGGAGAGCACAGATACGCAGTATTTT

D: -
V: TRBV20-1
size: many
J: TRBJ1-5
CDR3: CSALPGRNQPQHF
DNA: TGCAGTGCTTTACCCGGTCGGAATCAGCCCCAGCATTTT